This T cell receptor beta chain was captured in a study of cytomegalovirus exposure and HLA in healthy donors. The overall study: Among approximately 400 genotyped donors, 80% to 90% fell in the Caucasian-associated ancestry cluster. Study conclusions and caveats: A later analysis linked roughly 17,000 TCR beta sequences to HLA alleles at 0.05 false discovery rate. Later analysis identified several of the most significant clusters that appeared linked to common viral pathogens.

PCR was performed using 60 Vbeta and 13 Jbeta primers. Only in-frame clones appear in the TCRdb table, and some are missing; sequencing was by immunoSEQ multiplex PCR. The table shows approximately 120,000 clones, with roughly 63% occurring only once. Comment on this clone: The antigen remains unidentified.

Per germline, CDR1 SGHDT and CDR2 YYEEEE. The CDR3 is made up of 15 amino acids. V trimming: 5 bases; J trimming: 0 bases; junction bases outside the gene matches: 5. The sequenced sample consisted of PBMCs. V is TRBV5-6 and J is TRBJ2-7, with 10 nucleotides matching TRBD1. This clonotype originated in a woman in her seventies in good health and CMV-seropositive. The CDR3 DNA is TGTGCCAGCAGAGCCGGGACAGGGGCCTCCTACGAGCAGTACTTC. Translated: CASRAGTGASYEQYF.